These 5 T cell receptor beta chains share one sample of origin, sequenced in a study of blood T cell dynamics during melanoma immunotherapy. The repertoire was sequenced with immunoSEQ multiplex PCR; TCRdb's copy has only in-frame clones and lacks some. The sample lists roughly 9,700 clones; around 86% were seen once. Time point: pre-treatment baseline. The sequencing here drew on blood, taken from a patient treated with checkpoint blockade. The origin of the receptors is a human donor with melanoma.

This chain connects TRBV29-1 to TRBJ1-1, with D hard to call. Germline loops: CDR1 SQVTM, CDR2 ANQGSEA. Trimming shortened V by 4 bases and J by 0 bases, and 12 bases separated the two germline ends. The CDR3 consists of 14 residues. The CDR3 coding sequence is TGCAGCGTTGGGGAGGGTGTAATGAACACTGAAGCTTTCTTT. This encodes CSVGEGVMNTEAFF.

CDR3 in amino acids: CASSYGQFQETQYF. The CDR3 DNA reads TGTGCCAGCAGTTACGGACAGTTCCAAGAGACCCAGTACTTC. The V call is TRBV6-6, the J call TRBJ2-5; D is perhaps TRBD1 (6 bases). V dropped 2 bases and J dropped 1 base, with 8 bases sitting between them. The germline V gene encodes CDR1 MNHNY and CDR2 SVGAGI (reference sequence). The CDR3 extends over 14 amino acids.

J is TRBJ1-1 and V is TRBV5-1, with TRBD1 identical over 7 bases. Germline V gives CDR1 SGHRS, CDR2 YFSETQ. CDR3 length: 15 residues. V trimming: 0 bases; J trimming: 4 bases; junction bases outside the gene matches: 6. The CDR3 DNA sequence: TGCGCCAGCAGCTTGGGAAGGGGGCTACCCACTGAAGCTTTCTTT. This gives the protein CASSLGRGLPTEAFF.

The rearrangement links TRBV19 to TRBJ1-5; 9 nucleotides line up with TRBD1. Germline V gene sequence: CDR1 LNHDA, CDR2 SQIVND (reference sequence). V shed 6 bases, J shed 0 bases, and the junction held 12 bases outside the gene matches. This CDR3 is built from 18 residues. The chain's CDR3 is CASSPGQGFRGSNQPQHF. CDR3 bases: TGTGCCAGTAGCCCGGGACAGGGATTTAGGGGTAGCAATCAGCCCCAGCATTTT.

The chain recombines TRBV5-6 with TRBJ1-6; no reliable D call. Trimming took 0 bases from V and 0 from J, leaving 13 bases between them. The CDR3 totals 18 residues. Germline V gene lookup returns CDR1 SGHDT and CDR2 YYEEEE. Written as DNA, the CDR3 is TGTGCCAGCAGCTTGGGAGGGATCGGAAGCTCCTATAATTCACCCCTCCACTTT. Amino acid sequence: CASSLGGIGSSYNSPLHF.